This T cell receptor beta chain was sequenced for a study of shared clonotypes between healthy human individuals (dated by TCRdb to between 2020 and 2021). With respect to the entire study: The cohort included three men and a couple of women between 18 and 49 years of age. For each donor, CD4 naive and CD4 memory were each given three plates, CD8 naive was given two plates, and CD8 memory was given one plate. To estimate repertoire size and how much clonotype sharing occurs between individuals, the study deeply sequenced the blood TCR repertoires of several healthy adults. Different laboratories and diverse techniques were used to prepare libraries and sequence TCR repertoires, to increase sequencing depth and limit assay-specific biases. Between about 0.94 and 8.9 billion PBMCs per donor were obtained by leukapheresis.

V and J are truncated by 11 bases and 8 bases respectively, leaving an intervening sequence of 21 bases. From its cysteine to its phenylalanine, the CDR3 spans 13 amino acids. The only DNA kept is the CDR3, 39 bases in frame from the first base. The germline V gene specifies ENHRY as CDR1 and SYGVKD as CDR2. TCR CDR3 regions were amplified from genomic DNA by multiplex PCR using the deep immunoSEQ assay. For each cell subset, the extracted genomic DNA was distributed evenly across all wells of several immunoSEQ 96-well plates, and each plate served as one replicate. For sorted subsets, each replicate PCR was loaded with roughly 0.2 ug genomic DNA, equivalent to 25,000 to 30,000 T cell genomes. The purified libraries were quantified using a Qubit 3.0 fluorometer, sized with a Bioanalyzer 2100, and then quantified again using the KAPA Library Quantification kit. Every immunoSEQ 96-well plate was sequenced on a dedicated single-read 150-cycle Illumina NextSeq 550 flow cell. The paper's processing steps were these. Because only junctional sequences without quality scores were contained in the immunoSEQ output, filtering matching that applied to full-length reads could not be performed. Sequences were annotated with PyIR, a Python wrapper for IgBLAST v1.9, using IMGT germline references to assign V/J genes and CDR3. Any read was removed if the V/J assignment was weak (E-value above 1e-6), the CDR3 was missing, or the read contained stop codons, out-of-frame junctions, or ambiguous translated residues. A V3J clonotype was defined by an identical inferred V gene, J gene, and CDR3 amino acid sequence. Percentage overlap between repertoires was calculated by dividing the number of shared unique clonotypes by the size of the smaller repertoire. RTK rarefaction, the Chao1 estimator, and Recon v2.1 estimates of unobserved clonotypes were used to assess repertoire richness. OLGA was used to compute generation probabilities for all TCRbeta clonotypes that the gDNA method yielded from a handful of donors. TCRdb retrieved this table from immuneACCESS and kept in-frame rearrangements only. Not all clones are present; in checked studies, unresolved V genes account for under half, and no reason is known for the remainder. V, J and clone size reflect that table, while D and trimming were determined from the DNA. In all, the sample holds more than 1 million clones, and 75% to 80% of those were seen once. The top ten constitute approximately 0.52% of the sample.

As regards this clone: There is no known antigen for this receptor. No base quality values were provided; no much bigger clone lies one nucleotide off.

The donors were healthy, HIV-negative adults with no recently reported acute infections or vaccinations. Every donor was a Caucasian adult living in Nashville, Tennessee, USA. CD4+ T cells were enriched by magnetic negative selection; naive cells were then positively selected on CD45RA, and the negative fraction formed the memory subset. After blood collection by leukapheresis, PBMCs were isolated using Ficoll-Histopaque density gradient centrifugation and then cryopreserved in the vapor phase of liquid nitrogen. Analytical flow cytometry was used to check the purity and quantity of each magnetically sorted T cell population. Each sorted fraction had its genomic DNA isolated and then quantified by UV absorbance on a Nanodrop 2000c. What the study reported, not specific to this receptor: Pairwise subsampling led to the expectation that sequencing depth would affect the degree of clonotype sharing among donors. When a handful of donors were compared, the shared fraction of clonotypes was around 4.6% for naive CD4, approximately 3.3% for naive CD8, roughly 2.5% for memory CD4, and around 0.37% for memory CD8. Sampling was limited to blood, and TCR repertoires in tissue likely differ from TCR repertoires in blood. Even with the large sequencing depth, rarefaction of the sorted-subset datasets indicated that sequencing was incomplete. Larger estimated clonotype richness was generally found for naive subsets than for memory subsets. Because the study included a small number of donors, the genetic and exposure-history diversity represented was limited. Clonotypes shared by all four sorted-subset donors showed higher generation probabilities than non-shared clonotypes.

The sequence came from a young man in good health. Some clones in this sample may be carry-over from other donors' samples. The specimen sequenced was memory CD4+ T cells from PBMCs. What this sample's cell subset or site label stands for: CD45RA-negative fraction. This chain is built from TRBV10-3 and TRBJ1-2; no D gene call is confident. The DNA sequence is given as TGTGCCGCCCATCCCGAGGGCGCGGGGGGCTACACCTTC. Its amino acids are CAAHPEGAGGYTF.